The T cell receptor (beta chain) described here comes from a study of T-cell memory formation after mild COVID-19. 5'RACE with constant-segment primers built TCRalpha and TCRbeta cDNA libraries with UMIs. Via MiXCR, TCRdb re-called the 5' RACE reads, giving one row per CDR3 protein. The data show about 140,000 distinct CDR3 sequences, around 15% seen once. The CDR3 has 14 amino acids. Germline CDR1 and CDR2: MNHEY and SMNVEV (reference sequence). V lost 6 bases, J lost 0 bases, and 12 bases lay in between. This clonotype occurred a few times. The chain employs TRBV27 and TRBJ2-7; D perhaps matches TRBD2 (6 bases). Sequences were obtained from PBMCs or a T cell subset sorted from them (not recorded which). The clonotype originates from an adult woman who had mild COVID-19 (a few samples of this study predate the infection). Cell type and time point are not known. In DNA form, the CDR3 reads TGTGCCAGCAGACTTAGCGGATACTCCTACGAGCAGTACTTC. Residues: CASRLSGYSYEQYF.